The table lists the clone carrying this T cell receptor beta chain with a count of one. The CDR3 runs 15 residues. V shed 2 bases, J shed 6 bases, and the junction held 6 bases outside the gene matches. The germline CDR1 and CDR2 sequences are SNHLY and FYNNEI. This record belongs to a study of radiotherapy plus CTLA-4 blockade in lung cancer. Here immunoSEQ multiplex PCR was the method, and the copy in TCRdb shows in-frame clones only, minus some. Altogether fewer than 45,000 clones are present, 72% being singletons, with the ten largest covering under 13%. This sample comprised peripheral blood, obtained from a patient treated with radiotherapy plus ipilimumab. The TCR comes from a human donor with non-small cell lung cancer who had stable disease on radiotherapy plus ipilimumab. V gene TRBV2 combines with J gene TRBJ2-1, with 8 nucleotides matching TRBD2. The CDR3: CASSESGLAGNEQFF. The CDR3 DNA reads as TGTGCCAGCAGTGAATCGGGTCTAGCGGGCAATGAGCAGTTCTTC.